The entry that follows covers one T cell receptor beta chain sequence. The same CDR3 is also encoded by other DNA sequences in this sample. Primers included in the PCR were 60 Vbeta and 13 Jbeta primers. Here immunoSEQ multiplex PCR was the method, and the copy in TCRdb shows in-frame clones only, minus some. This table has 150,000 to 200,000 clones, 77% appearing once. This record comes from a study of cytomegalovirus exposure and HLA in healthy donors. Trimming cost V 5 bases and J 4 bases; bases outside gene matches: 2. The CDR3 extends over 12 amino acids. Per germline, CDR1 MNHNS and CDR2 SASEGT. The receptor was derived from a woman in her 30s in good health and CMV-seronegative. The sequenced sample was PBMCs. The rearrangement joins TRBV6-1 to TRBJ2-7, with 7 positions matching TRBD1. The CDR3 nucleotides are TGTGCCAGCAGTCCGACAGGGTACGAGCAGTACTTC. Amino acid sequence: CASSPTGYEQYF.